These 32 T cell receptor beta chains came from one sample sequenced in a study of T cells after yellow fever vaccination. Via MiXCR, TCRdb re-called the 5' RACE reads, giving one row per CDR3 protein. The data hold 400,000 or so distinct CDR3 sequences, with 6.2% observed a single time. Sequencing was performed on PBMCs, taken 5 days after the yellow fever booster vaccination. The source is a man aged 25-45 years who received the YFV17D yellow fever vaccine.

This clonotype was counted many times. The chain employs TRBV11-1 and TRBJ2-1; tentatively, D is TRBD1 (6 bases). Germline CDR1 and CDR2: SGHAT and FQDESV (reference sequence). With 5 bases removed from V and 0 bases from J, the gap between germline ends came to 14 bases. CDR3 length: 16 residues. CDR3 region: CASSPRTGFSYNEQFF. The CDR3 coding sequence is TGTGCCAGCAGCCCAAGAACAGGGTTCTCCTACAATGAGCAGTTCTTC.

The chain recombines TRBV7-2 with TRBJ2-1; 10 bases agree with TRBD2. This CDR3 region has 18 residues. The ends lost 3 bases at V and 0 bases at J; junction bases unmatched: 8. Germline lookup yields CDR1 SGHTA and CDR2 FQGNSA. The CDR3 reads CASSFSGRILRSYNEQFF. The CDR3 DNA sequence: TGTGCCAGCAGCTTTAGCGGGAGGATACTCCGCTCCTACAATGAGCAGTTCTTC.

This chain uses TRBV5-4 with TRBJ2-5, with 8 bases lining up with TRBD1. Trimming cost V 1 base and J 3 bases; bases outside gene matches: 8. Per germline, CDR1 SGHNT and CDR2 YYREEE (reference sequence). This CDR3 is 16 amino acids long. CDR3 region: CASSLMSDRGKETQYF. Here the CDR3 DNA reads TGTGCCAGCAGCTTGATGTCCGACAGGGGAAAAGAGACCCAGTACTTC.

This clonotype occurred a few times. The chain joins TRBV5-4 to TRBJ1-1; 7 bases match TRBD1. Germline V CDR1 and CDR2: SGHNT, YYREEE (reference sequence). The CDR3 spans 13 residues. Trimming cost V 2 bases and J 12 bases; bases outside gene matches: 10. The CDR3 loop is CASSLSKEGATFF. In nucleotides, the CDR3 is TGTGCCAGCAGCTTAAGTAAGGAGGGGGCGACTTTCTTT.

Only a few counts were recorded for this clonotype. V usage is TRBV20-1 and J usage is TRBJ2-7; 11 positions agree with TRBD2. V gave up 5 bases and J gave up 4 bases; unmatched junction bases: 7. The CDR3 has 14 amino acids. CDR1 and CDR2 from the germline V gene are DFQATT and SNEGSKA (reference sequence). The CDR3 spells CSALTSGSSYEQYF. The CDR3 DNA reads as TGCAGTGCTCTAACTAGCGGGAGTTCTTACGAGCAGTACTTC.

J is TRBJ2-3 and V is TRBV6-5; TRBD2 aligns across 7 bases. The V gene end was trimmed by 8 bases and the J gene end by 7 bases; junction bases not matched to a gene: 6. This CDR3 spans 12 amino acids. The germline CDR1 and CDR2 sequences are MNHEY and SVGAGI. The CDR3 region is CASRTGGNTQYF. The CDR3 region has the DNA TGTGCCAGCCGTACCGGGGGGAATACGCAGTATTTT.

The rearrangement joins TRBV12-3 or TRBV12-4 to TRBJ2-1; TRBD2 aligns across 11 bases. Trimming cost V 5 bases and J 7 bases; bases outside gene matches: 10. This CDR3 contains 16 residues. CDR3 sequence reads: CASSPSTGTSGNEQFF. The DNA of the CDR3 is TGTGCCAGCAGTCCTTCGACCGGGACTAGCGGTAATGAGCAGTTCTTC.

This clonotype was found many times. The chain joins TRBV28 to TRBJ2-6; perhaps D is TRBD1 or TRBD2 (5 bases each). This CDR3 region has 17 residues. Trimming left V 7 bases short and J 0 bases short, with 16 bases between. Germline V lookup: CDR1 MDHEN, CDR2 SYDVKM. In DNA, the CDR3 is TGTGCCAGCATAACGGGGCAGGGCCACTCTGGGGCCAACGTCCTGACTTTC. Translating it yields CASITGQGHSGANVLTF.

The CDR3 reads CASSQGLNPYEQYF. In nucleotides, the CDR3 is TGTGCCAGCAGCCAGGGACTAAACCCCTACGAGCAGTACTTC. The chain joins TRBV5-4 to TRBJ2-7; 7 nucleotides agree with TRBD2. V shed 4 bases and J 2 bases; nucleotides not matched to a gene: 6. CDR3 length equals 14 residues. Germline V gives CDR1 SGHNT, CDR2 YYREEE (reference sequence).

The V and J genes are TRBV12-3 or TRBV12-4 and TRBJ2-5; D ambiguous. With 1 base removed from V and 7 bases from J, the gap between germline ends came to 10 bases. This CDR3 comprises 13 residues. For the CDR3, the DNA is TGTGCCAGCAGTTTAGAGGGTCGAGGGACCCAGTACTTC. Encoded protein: CASSLEGRGTQYF.

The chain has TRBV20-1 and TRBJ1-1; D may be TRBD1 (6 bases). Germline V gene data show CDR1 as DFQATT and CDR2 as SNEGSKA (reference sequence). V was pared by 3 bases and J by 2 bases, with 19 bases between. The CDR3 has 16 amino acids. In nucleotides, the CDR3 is TGCAGTGCTAGGTCGAGTCCGGGACAACCTAACACTGAAGCTTTCTTT. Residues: CSARSSPGQPNTEAFF.

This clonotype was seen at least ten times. CDR3 in amino acids: CASSLWARTTPSYEQYF. As DNA, the CDR3 is TGTGCCAGCAGCTTGTGGGCCCGGACTACCCCCTCCTACGAGCAGTACTTC. This chain connects TRBV5-6 to TRBJ2-7; perhaps TRBD2 as D (6 bases). The CDR3 spans 17 residues. Germline V gene lookup returns CDR1 SGHDT and CDR2 YYEEEE. Trimming shortened V by 1 base and J by 0 bases, and 17 bases separated the two germline ends. The entire variable domain, with the rest obtained from reference TRBV5-6 and TRBJ2-7, is as follows: DAGVTQSPTHLIKTRGQQVTLRCSPKSGHDTVSWYQQALGQGPQFIFQYYEEEERQRGNFPDRFSGHQFPNYSSELNVNALLLGDSALYLCASSLWARTTPSYEQYFGPGTRLTVT.

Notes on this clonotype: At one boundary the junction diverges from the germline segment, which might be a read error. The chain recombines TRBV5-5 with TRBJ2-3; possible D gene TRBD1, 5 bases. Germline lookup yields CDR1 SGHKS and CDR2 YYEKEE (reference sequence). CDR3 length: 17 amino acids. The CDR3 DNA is TGTGCCATCAGCTTGGGTCCCCAACAGGCAAGGGCGGATACGCAGTATTTT. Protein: CAISLGPQQARADTQYF.

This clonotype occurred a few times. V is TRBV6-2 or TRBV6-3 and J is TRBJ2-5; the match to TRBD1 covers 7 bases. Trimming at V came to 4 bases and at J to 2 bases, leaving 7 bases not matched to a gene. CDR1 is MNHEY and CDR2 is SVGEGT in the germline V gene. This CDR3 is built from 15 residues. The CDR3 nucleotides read TGTGCCAGCAGTTCCCTCGGGGACAGACAAGAGACCCAGTACTTC. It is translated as CASSSLGDRQETQYF.

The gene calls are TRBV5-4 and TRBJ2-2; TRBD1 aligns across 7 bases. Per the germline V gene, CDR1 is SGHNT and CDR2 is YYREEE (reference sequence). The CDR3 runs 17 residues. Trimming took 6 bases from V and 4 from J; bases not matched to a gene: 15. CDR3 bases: TGTGCCAGCACCGTGTCGCGACAGGGTTCTCGCACCGGGGAGCTGTTTTTT. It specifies CASTVSRQGSRTGELFF.

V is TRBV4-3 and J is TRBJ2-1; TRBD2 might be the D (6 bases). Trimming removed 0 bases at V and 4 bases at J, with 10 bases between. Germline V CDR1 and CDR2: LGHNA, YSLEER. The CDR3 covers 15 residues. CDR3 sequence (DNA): TGCGCCAGCAGCCAAGATCTAGCGACGTACAATGAGCAGTTCTTC. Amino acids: CASSQDLATYNEQFF.

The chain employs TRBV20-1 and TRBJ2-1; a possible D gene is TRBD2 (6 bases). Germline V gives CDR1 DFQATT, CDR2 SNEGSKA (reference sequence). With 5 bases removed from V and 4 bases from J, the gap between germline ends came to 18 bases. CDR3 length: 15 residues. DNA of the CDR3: TGCAGTGCTCGTAAAGGACTACCAATTTACAATGAGCAGTTCTTC. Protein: CSARKGLPIYNEQFF.

Here the CDR3 DNA reads TGTGCCAGCAGTTCGGACGCGGGTCGTGATACGCAGTATTTT. Translated, it gives CASSSDAGRDTQYF. The chain links TRBV5-6 to TRBJ2-3, with D maybe TRBD2 (5 bases). Germline V CDR1 and CDR2: SGHDT, YYEEEE. This CDR3 is built from 14 residues. The V end was cut by 5 bases, the J end by 6 bases, with 16 bases between.

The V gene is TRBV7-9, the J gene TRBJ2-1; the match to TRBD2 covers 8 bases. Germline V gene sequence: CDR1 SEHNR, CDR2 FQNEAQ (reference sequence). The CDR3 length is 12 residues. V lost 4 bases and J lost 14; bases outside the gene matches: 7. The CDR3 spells CASSSLTGGEFF. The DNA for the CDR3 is TGTGCCAGCAGCTCCTTGACGGGGGGGGAGTTCTTC.

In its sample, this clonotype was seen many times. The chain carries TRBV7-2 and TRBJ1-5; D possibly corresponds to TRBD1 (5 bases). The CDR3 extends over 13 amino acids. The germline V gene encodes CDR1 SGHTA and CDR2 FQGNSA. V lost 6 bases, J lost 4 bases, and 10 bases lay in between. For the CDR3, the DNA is TGTGCCAGCAGTTTTTCAGGGAATCAGCCCCAGCATTTT. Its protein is CASSFSGNQPQHF.

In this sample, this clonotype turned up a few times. The CDR3 DNA reads TGTGCCAGCAGTACCCAAAACTCTGGGGCCAACGTCCTGACTTTC. Protein sequence: CASSTQNSGANVLTF. The chain links TRBV12-3 or TRBV12-4 to TRBJ2-6, with unresolved D. The CDR3 spans 15 residues. V was pared by 5 bases and J by 0 bases, with 8 bases between.

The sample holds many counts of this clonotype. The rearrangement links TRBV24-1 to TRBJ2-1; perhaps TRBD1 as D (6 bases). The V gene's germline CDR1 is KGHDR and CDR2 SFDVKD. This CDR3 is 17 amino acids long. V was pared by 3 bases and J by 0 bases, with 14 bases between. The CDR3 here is CATSDASGTNSYNEQFF. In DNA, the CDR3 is TGTGCCACCAGTGATGCCTCCGGGACAAACTCCTACAATGAGCAGTTCTTC.

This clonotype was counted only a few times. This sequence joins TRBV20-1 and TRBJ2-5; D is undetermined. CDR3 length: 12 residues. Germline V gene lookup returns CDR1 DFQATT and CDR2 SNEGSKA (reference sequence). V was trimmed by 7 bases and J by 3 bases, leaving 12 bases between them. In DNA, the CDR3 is TGCAGTGGTCAAAGAGAGGAAGAGACCCAGTACTTC. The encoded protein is CSGQREEETQYF.

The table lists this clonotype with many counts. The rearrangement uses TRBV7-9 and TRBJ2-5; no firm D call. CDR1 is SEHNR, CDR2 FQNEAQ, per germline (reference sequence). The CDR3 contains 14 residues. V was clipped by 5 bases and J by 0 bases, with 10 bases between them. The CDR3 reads CASSVTTHQETQYF. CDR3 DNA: TGTGCCAGCAGCGTCACAACCCACCAAGAGACCCAGTACTTC. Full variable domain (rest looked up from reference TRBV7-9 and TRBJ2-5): DTGVSQNPRHKITKRGQNVTFRCDPISEHNRLYWYRQTLGQGPEFLTYFQNEAQLEKSRLLSDRFSAERPKGSFSTLEIQRTEQGDSAMYLCASSVTTHQETQYFGPGTRLLVL.

The CDR3 sequence: CASSNQGQGGETQYF. Written as DNA, the CDR3 is TGCGCCAGCAGCAACCAGGGGCAGGGTGGCGAGACCCAGTACTTC. The chain is built from TRBV5-1 and TRBJ2-5, with TRBD1 as a possible D gene (6 bases). Trimming shortened V by 4 bases and J by 5 bases, and 18 bases separated the two germline ends. This CDR3 is 15 amino acids long. CDR1 is SGHRS, CDR2 YFSETQ, per germline. The full variable domain, with the rest looked up from reference TRBV5-1 and TRBJ2-5, is KAGVTQTPRYLIKTRGQQVTLSCSPISGHRSVSWYQQTPGQGLQFLFEYFSETQRNKGNFPGRFSGRQFSNSRSEMNVSTLELGDSALYLCASSNQGQGGETQYFGPGTRLLVL.

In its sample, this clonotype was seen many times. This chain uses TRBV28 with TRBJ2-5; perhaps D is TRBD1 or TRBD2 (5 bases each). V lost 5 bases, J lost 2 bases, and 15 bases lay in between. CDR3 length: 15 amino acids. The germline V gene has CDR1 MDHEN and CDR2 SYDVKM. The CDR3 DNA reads TGTGCCAGCAGTAAGGGGAGTAGTGGGCAAGAGACCCAGTACTTC. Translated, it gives CASSKGSSGQETQYF.

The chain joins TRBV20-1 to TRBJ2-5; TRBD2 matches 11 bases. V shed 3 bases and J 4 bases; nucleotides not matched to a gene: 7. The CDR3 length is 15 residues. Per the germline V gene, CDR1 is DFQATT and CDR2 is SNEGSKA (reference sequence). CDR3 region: CSARNSGGVRETQYF. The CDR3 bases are TGCAGTGCTAGGAATAGCGGGGGGGTGAGAGAGACCCAGTACTTC.

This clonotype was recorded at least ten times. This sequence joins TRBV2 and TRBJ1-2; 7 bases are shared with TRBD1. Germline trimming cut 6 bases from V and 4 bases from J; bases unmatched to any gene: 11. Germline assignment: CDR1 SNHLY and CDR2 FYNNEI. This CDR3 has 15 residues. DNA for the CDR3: TGTGCCAGCAGATCCGACAGGGTGGAGGGCTATGGCTACACCTTC. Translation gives CASRSDRVEGYGYTF.

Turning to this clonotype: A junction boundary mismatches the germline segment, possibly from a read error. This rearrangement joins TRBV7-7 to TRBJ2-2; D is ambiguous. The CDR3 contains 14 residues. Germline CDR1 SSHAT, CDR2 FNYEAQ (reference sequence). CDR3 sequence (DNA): TGTGCTAGCAGCTCTGACACGGTCACCGGGGAGCTGTTTTTT. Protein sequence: CASSSDTVTGELFF.

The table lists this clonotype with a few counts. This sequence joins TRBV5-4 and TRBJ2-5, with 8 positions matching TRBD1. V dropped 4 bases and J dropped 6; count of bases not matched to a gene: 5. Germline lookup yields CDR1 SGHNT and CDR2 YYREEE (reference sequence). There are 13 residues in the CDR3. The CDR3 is CASSTGQGQTQYF. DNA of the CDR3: TGTGCCAGCAGCACCGGACAGGGCCAGACCCAGTACTTC.

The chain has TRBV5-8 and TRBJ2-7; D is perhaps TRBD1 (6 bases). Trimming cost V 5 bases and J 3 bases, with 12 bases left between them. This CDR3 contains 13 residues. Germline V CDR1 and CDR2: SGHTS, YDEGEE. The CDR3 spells CASRRGQNYEQYF. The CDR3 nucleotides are TGTGCCAGCAGGCGCGGACAGAACTACGAGCAGTACTTC. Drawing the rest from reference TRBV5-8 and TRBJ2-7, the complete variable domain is EAGVTQSPTHLIKTRGQQATLRCSPISGHTSVYWYQQALGLGLQFLLWYDEGEERNRGNFPPRFSGRQFPNYSSELNVNALELEDSALYLCASRRGQNYEQYFGPGTRLTVT.

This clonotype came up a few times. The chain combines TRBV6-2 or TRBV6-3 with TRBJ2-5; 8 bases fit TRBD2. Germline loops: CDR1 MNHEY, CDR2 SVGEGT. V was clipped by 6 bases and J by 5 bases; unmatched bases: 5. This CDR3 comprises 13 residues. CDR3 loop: CASRLSGSETQYF. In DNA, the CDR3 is TGTGCCAGCAGACTAAGCGGGAGCGAGACCCAGTACTTC.